These 18 T cell receptor beta chains were sequenced from one sample in a study of T cell clones after liver transplantation. Here immunoSEQ multiplex PCR was the method, and the copy in TCRdb shows in-frame clones only, minus some. The data hold roughly 120,000 clones, with 90% observed a single time. This specimen consisted of CD4+ T cells from blood, obtained 12 months after liver transplant. The receptors stem from a human patient who received a liver transplant. Some T cells may be the graft donor's.

V and J are TRBV7-2 and TRBJ1-1; D gene unclear. CDR3 length equals 13 residues. Trimming shortened V by 1 base and J by 3 bases, and 6 bases separated the two germline ends. The germline V gene has CDR1 SGHTA and CDR2 FQGNSA. The CDR3: CASSLDGYTEAFF. DNA of the CDR3: TGTGCCAGCAGCTTAGATGGGTACACTGAAGCTTTCTTT.

This clone appeared a single time. The rearrangement uses TRBV21-1 and TRBJ2-7; the table's D gene call, TRBD2, was not cross checked with the DNA. TRBV21-1 is a pseudogene locus. There are 18 residues in the CDR3. CDR3 nucleotide sequence: TGTGCCAGCAGCAAAGAGGCCCCGAGCGGGAGTCCGTCCTACGAGCAGTACTTC. Residues: CASSKEAPSGSPSYEQYF.

The V gene is TRBV11-3, the J gene TRBJ1-4; D unclear. Germline CDR1 is SGHNT and CDR2 is YENEEA. Trimming pared 0 bases from V and 7 bases from J, leaving 3 bases between. The CDR3 sequence is 12 residues long. The CDR3 reads CASSLEGEKLFF. The CDR3 region has the DNA TGTGCCAGCAGCTTAGAGGGTGAAAAACTGTTTTTT.

J is TRBJ2-5 and V is TRBV19, with no clear D. The CDR3 is 13 amino acids. In germline, CDR1 is LNHDA, CDR2 SQIVND (reference sequence). Trimming removed 1 base at V and 4 bases at J, with 7 bases between. In DNA form, the CDR3 reads TGTGCCAGTAGTATAGGGTGGGGAGAGACCCAGTACTTC. This encodes CASSIGWGETQYF.

The genes are TRBV4-1 and TRBJ1-5; D might be TRBD1 (5 bases). The CDR3 is 15 amino acids. V lost 0 bases to trimming and J lost 3 bases, with 9 bases between them. Germline V gene lookup returns CDR1 MGHRA and CDR2 YSYEKL. The DNA of the CDR3 is TGCGCCAGCAGCCAAGACTTGGGACTCAATCAGCCCCAGCATTTT. Translated: CASSQDLGLNQPQHF.

This chain uses TRBV5-1 with TRBJ2-5; TRBD2 agrees at 8 bases. The CDR3 length is 15 residues. Looked up from germline, CDR1 is SGHRS and CDR2 is YFSETQ. Trimming at V came to 0 bases and at J to 5 bases, leaving 6 bases not matched to a gene. CDR3 loop: CASSLGPGGPETQYF. The CDR3 DNA reads as TGCGCCAGCAGCTTGGGACCGGGAGGGCCCGAGACCCAGTACTTC.

The V and J genes are TRBV2 and TRBJ1-2; D is unclear. CDR1 SNHLY and CDR2 FYNNEI come from the germline V gene. The CDR3 totals 13 residues. The V end was cut by 4 bases, the J end by 3 bases, with 9 bases between. CDR3 sequence (DNA): TGTGCCAGCAGTGGAACAAGGGACTATGGCTACACCTTC. Protein sequence: CASSGTRDYGYTF.

The rearrangement links TRBV5-4 to TRBJ2-5; no firm D call. The CDR3 is 14 amino acids. Germline V lookup: CDR1 SGHNT, CDR2 YYREEE (reference sequence). Between the trimmed V and J ends, which lost 0 bases and 0 bases, there was a span of 6 bases. Here the CDR3 reads CASSLAAYQETQYF. Here the CDR3 DNA reads TGTGCCAGCAGCTTGGCGGCATACCAAGAGACCCAGTACTTC.

The chain joins TRBV30 to TRBJ2-7; D is possibly TRBD1 or TRBD2 (5 bases each). The V end was cut by 7 bases, the J end by 4 bases, with 17 bases between. The CDR3 extends over 13 amino acids. The germline V gene encodes CDR1 GTSNPN and CDR2 SVGIG (reference sequence). The CDR3 DNA reads TGTGCCTCGGGACGGCAGGGAAGGTACGAGCAGTACTTC. It codes for CASGRQGRYEQYF.

CDR3 protein: CAWDRVYEQYF. The CDR3 DNA is TGTGCCTGGGACAGGGTCTACGAGCAGTACTTC. The rearrangement links TRBV30 to TRBJ2-7; 7 bases map to TRBD1. With V trimmed by 5 bases and J by 3 bases, 1 base remained unmatched. Germline V CDR1 and CDR2: GTSNPN, SVGIG (reference sequence). The CDR3 has 11 residues. The whole variable domain, remainder taken from reference TRBV30 and TRBJ2-7, is SQTIHQWPATLVQPVGSPLSLECTVEGTSNPNLYWYRQAAGRGLQLLFYSVGIGQISSEVPQNLSASRPQDRQFILSSKKLLLSDSGFYLCAWDRVYEQYFGPGTRLTVT.

The rearrangement uses TRBV27 and TRBJ2-1; 10 nucleotides align to TRBD2. The CDR3 consists of 16 residues. Trimming at V came to 4 bases and at J to 6 bases, leaving 9 bases not matched to a gene. Germline CDR1 is MNHEY and CDR2 is SMNVEV (reference sequence). CDR3 in amino acids: CASSYLSVAGGNEQFF. CDR3 nucleotides: TGTGCCAGCAGTTATTTATCCGTAGCGGGAGGCAATGAGCAGTTCTTC.

The CDR3 bases are TGTGCCAGCAGGTCGTGGACTAGCGGCACCGGGGAGCTGTTTTTT. Residues: CASRSWTSGTGELFF. V is TRBV11-2 and J is TRBJ2-2; the match to TRBD2 covers 10 bases. Germline loops: CDR1 SGHAT, CDR2 FQNNGV. Trimming at V came to 6 bases and at J to 4 bases, leaving 5 bases not matched to a gene. The CDR3 runs 15 residues.

The V gene is TRBV19, the J gene TRBJ2-4, with TRBD1 identical over 8 bases. In germline, CDR1 is LNHDA, CDR2 SQIVND (reference sequence). The CDR3 sequence is 14 residues long. V shed 0 bases and J 10 bases; nucleotides not matched to a gene: 5. The CDR3 loop is CASSIDSRGRIQYF. CDR3 nucleotide sequence: TGTGCCAGTAGTATAGATTCCAGGGGGCGGATTCAGTACTTC.

The chain combines TRBV11-2 with TRBJ2-5; D is perhaps TRBD2 (6 bases). Deletions cut 4 bases from V and 5 bases from J, with 14 bases between. CDR1 and CDR2 from the germline V gene are SGHAT and FQNNGV. This CDR3 is built from 14 residues. The CDR3 DNA reads TGTGCCAGCAGCTCAGGGACTTTAAGGGAGACCCAGTACTTC. Protein: CASSSGTLRETQYF.

This clone was picked up one time. The chain recombines TRBV5-1 with TRBJ1-2; TRBD1 agrees at 9 bases. The trim removed 4 bases at V and 4 bases at J, leaving 5 bases unmatched. The CDR3 loop spans 14 amino acids. Germline V lookup: CDR1 SGHRS, CDR2 YFSETQ. The CDR3 DNA reads TGCGCCAGCAGCGAGGGACAGGGAGGCTATGGCTACACCTTC. This codes for CASSEGQGGYGYTF.

The gene calls are TRBV29-1 and TRBJ1-2; D not resolved. With 3 bases removed from V and 0 bases from J, the gap between germline ends came to 20 bases. CDR1 SQVTM and CDR2 ANQGSEA come from the germline V gene. This CDR3 contains 17 residues. For the CDR3, the DNA is TGCAGCGTTGACCGCGAGCCCACAGCGTTAGCTAACTATGGCTACACCTTC. This codes for CSVDREPTALANYGYTF.

This sequence joins TRBV5-4 and TRBJ1-2, with no clear D. Germline V gives CDR1 SGHNT, CDR2 YYREEE (reference sequence). With 1 base removed from V and 8 bases from J, the gap between germline ends came to 18 bases. The CDR3 length is 15 residues. The chain's CDR3 is CASSLTPSGFGGYTF. The CDR3 DNA sequence: TGTGCCAGCAGCTTGACTCCCAGTGGGTTTGGAGGCTACACCTTC.

The V and J genes are TRBV28 and TRBJ1-5, with 8 nucleotides matching TRBD1. Germline V CDR1 and CDR2: MDHEN, SYDVKM. The J segment lost 6 bases and the V segment lost 3 bases, leaving 16 bases of the junction unmatched. This CDR3 comprises 18 residues. CDR3 in amino acids: CASSLEGTGLIGGQPQHF. The CDR3 nucleotides read TGTGCCAGCAGTTTGGAAGGGACAGGACTGATTGGTGGTCAGCCCCAGCATTTT.